The T cell receptor beta chain under discussion was sequenced for a study of blood T cell repertoires in COVID-19. Produced via immunoSEQ multiplex PCR; TCRdb's table is partial and in-frame only. The profile covers 95,000 to 100,000 clones, with roughly 85% appearing a single time and around 2% taken by the ten largest. With 5 bases clipped from V and 0 bases from J, the junction kept 4 bases outside the gene matches. CDR3 length: 14 amino acids. Germline-derived CDR1 and CDR2 are SGHNT and YENEEA. Sequences were obtained from peripheral blood. The TCR originated in a woman in her 70s with active or convalescent COVID-19. The chain is built from TRBV11-3 and TRBJ2-7, with 7 bases aligning to TRBD1. CDR3: CASSKGQSSYEQYF. The CDR3 nucleotides are TGTGCCAGCAGCAAGGGACAGAGCTCCTACGAGCAGTACTTC.